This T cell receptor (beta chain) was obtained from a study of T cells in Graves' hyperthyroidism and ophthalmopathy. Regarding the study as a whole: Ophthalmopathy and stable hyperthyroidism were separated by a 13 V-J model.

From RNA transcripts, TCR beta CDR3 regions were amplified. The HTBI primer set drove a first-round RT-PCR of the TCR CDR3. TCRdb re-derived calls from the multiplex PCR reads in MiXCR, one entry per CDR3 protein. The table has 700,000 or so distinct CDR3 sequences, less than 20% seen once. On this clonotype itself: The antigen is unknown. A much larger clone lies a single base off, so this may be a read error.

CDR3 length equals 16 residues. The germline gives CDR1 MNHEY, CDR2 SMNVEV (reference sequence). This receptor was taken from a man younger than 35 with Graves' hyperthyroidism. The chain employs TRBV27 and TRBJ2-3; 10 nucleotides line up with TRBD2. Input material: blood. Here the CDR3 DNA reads TGTGCCAGCAGGTCCCGAGCGGGAGGGCCGACAGATACGCGGTATTTT. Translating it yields CASRSRAGGPTDTRYF.